This entry lists 29 T cell receptor beta chains sequenced from one sample in a study of cytomegalovirus exposure and HLA in healthy donors. The assay was immunoSEQ multiplex PCR, and TCRdb's table has in-frame clones only and misses some. The sample lists about 21,000 clones; about 97% were seen once. Source material: PBMCs. The source of these receptors is a man under 40 in good health and CMV-seropositive.

This chain joins TRBV7-8 and TRBJ1-5, with 8 bases aligning to TRBD1. The CDR3 spans 16 residues. V lost 5 bases and J lost 4; bases outside the gene matches: 10. The germline CDR1 and CDR2 sequences are SGHVS and FQNEAQ. The CDR3: CASSLRTGKENQPQHF. The CDR3 DNA sequence: TGTGCCAGCAGCCTGCGGACAGGGAAGGAGAATCAGCCCCAGCATTTT.

The J gene is TRBJ2-3, the V gene TRBV11-3, with TRBD1 matching 9 bases. CDR1 and CDR2 from the germline V gene are SGHNT and YENEEA. The CDR3 runs to 15 residues. After removal of 4 bases from V and 5 bases from J, the junction contained 7 bases not matched to a gene. The CDR3 sequence: CASSSGTGFVDTQYF. The DNA of the CDR3 is TGTGCCAGCAGCTCCGGGACAGGGTTCGTAGATACGCAGTATTTT.

The chain joins TRBV6-5 to TRBJ2-7, with D maybe TRBD2 (5 bases). The V and J ends lost 6 bases and 1 base respectively, with 13 bases between them. The CDR3 runs 14 residues. Germline V gives CDR1 MNHEY, CDR2 SVGAGI. CDR3 loop: CASRSRRSSYEQYF. CDR3 sequence (DNA): TGTGCCAGCAGATCTCGGAGGAGTTCCTACGAGCAGTACTTC.

J is TRBJ1-1 and V is TRBV18; 10 nucleotides align to TRBD1. The CDR3 is 17 residues long. The ends lost 3 bases at V and 1 base at J; junction bases unmatched: 8. Germline lookup yields CDR1 KGHSH and CDR2 LQKENI. The CDR3, as DNA: TGTGCCAGCTCACCCCGACGGACAGGGGGGGAGAACACTGAAGCTTTCTTT. Translating it yields CASSPRRTGGENTEAFF.

This chain uses TRBV7-9 with TRBJ2-7, with a weak D call TRBD2 (6 bases). The V end was cut by 4 bases, the J end by 2 bases, with 9 bases between. CDR3 size: 13 residues. In germline, CDR1 is SEHNR, CDR2 FQNEAQ (reference sequence). The CDR3 DNA reads TGTGCCAGCAGCTACGGGGGTACCTACGAGCAGTACTTC. Its protein is CASSYGGTYEQYF.

The chain couples TRBV7-9 to TRBJ1-3; 8 bases are shared with TRBD1. The V gene's germline CDR1 is SEHNR and CDR2 FQNEAQ (reference sequence). After removal of 6 bases from V and 3 bases from J, the junction contained 7 bases not matched to a gene. The CDR3 has 15 amino acids. This chain's CDR3 is CASRKTGEGGNTIYF. CDR3 bases: TGTGCCAGCAGGAAGACAGGGGAGGGTGGAAACACCATATATTTT. The complete variable domain, with remaining parts taken from reference TRBV7-9 and TRBJ1-3, reads DTGVSQNPRHKITKRGQNVTFRCDPISEHNRLYWYRQTLGQGPEFLTYFQNEAQLEKSRLLSDRFSAERPKGSFSTLEIQRTEQGDSAMYLCASRKTGEGGNTIYFGEGSWLTVV.

The rearrangement links TRBV5-1 to TRBJ1-1; D might be TRBD1 (5 bases). Trimming removed 3 bases from V and 7 bases from J, with 16 bases in between. CDR1 SGHRS and CDR2 YFSETQ come from the germline V gene. The CDR3 loop spans 14 amino acids. The CDR3 nucleotides read TGCGCCAGCAGCTGGGGGGACGGAGGTCTTGAAGCTTTCTTT. Translation gives CASSWGDGGLEAFF. The full variable domain, rest sourced from reference TRBV5-1 and TRBJ1-1, is KAGVTQTPRYLIKTRGQQVTLSCSPISGHRSVSWYQQTPGQGLQFLFEYFSETQRNKGNFPGRFSGRQFSNSRSEMNVSTLELGDSALYLCASSWGDGGLEAFFGQGTRLTVV.

The rearrangement joins TRBV6-6 to TRBJ2-2; TRBD2 agrees at 13 bases. V trimming: 5 bases; J trimming: 5 bases; junction bases outside the gene matches: 5. This CDR3 region has 16 residues. Germline CDR1 MNHNY, CDR2 SVGAGI (reference sequence). CDR3 coding DNA: TGTGCCAGCAGTACTGGACTAGCGGGAGTTACCGGGGAGCTGTTTTTT. Encoded protein: CASSTGLAGVTGELFF.

This rearrangement joins TRBV28 to TRBJ2-7; 7 bases match TRBD1. The CDR3 has 13 amino acids. The germline V gene encodes CDR1 MDHEN and CDR2 SYDVKM. For the CDR3, the DNA is TGTGCTACTACAGGGACAGCCTCCTACGAGCAGTACTTC. This sequence encodes CATTGTASYEQYF.

The chain employs TRBV7-8 and TRBJ2-7, with 10 bases aligning to TRBD2. Trimming took 7 bases from V and 1 from J; bases not matched to a gene: 4. Germline V gene sequence: CDR1 SGHVS, CDR2 FQNEAQ. The CDR3 has 14 residues. The CDR3: CASNRLAGSYEQYF. CDR3 bases: TGTGCCAGCAACAGACTAGCGGGTTCCTACGAGCAGTACTTC.

The gene calls are TRBV11-3 and TRBJ1-2; the D is unclear. Trimming removed 8 bases from V and 8 bases from J, with 12 bases in between. The CDR3 is 11 amino acids. Germline V gene lookup returns CDR1 SGHNT and CDR2 YENEEA. The CDR3, as DNA: TGTGCCAGCGACACCGTTGGAGGCTACACCTTC. Translating gives CASDTVGGYTF.

There are a few counts of this clone. The chain combines TRBV2 with TRBJ1-5, with D tentatively TRBD1 (5 bases). V lost 0 bases and J lost 6, with 12 bases in between. The V gene's germline CDR1 is SNHLY and CDR2 FYNNEI. The CDR3 has 15 residues. The CDR3 region is CASSEALRGGQPQHF. DNA of the CDR3: TGTGCCAGCAGTGAAGCACTAAGGGGAGGTCAGCCCCAGCATTTT.

The chain joins TRBV10-3 to TRBJ1-2; D gene unclear. CDR1 and CDR2 from the germline V gene are ENHRY and SYGVKD. This CDR3 spans 13 amino acids. V lost 3 bases and J lost 4, with 9 bases in between. The CDR3 sequence: CAISDPSFYGYTF. CDR3 bases: TGTGCCATCAGTGATCCCTCTTTCTATGGCTACACCTTC.

The rearrangement uses TRBV6-5 and TRBJ1-5; D is perhaps TRBD1 (5 bases). The germline gives CDR1 MNHEY, CDR2 SVGAGI. The CDR3 loop spans 13 amino acids. The germline V and J ends were trimmed by 6 bases and 6 bases, with 12 bases remaining between them. CDR3 amino acids: CASRGTGRQPQHF. The CDR3 bases are TGTGCCAGCAGAGGCACAGGCCGTCAGCCCCAGCATTTT.

The chain uses TRBV27 and TRBJ2-3, with 8 nucleotides matching TRBD2. The junction had 12 bases not matched to a gene; V was cut back by 3 bases and J by 4 bases. The CDR3 length is 17 residues. The germline V gene encodes CDR1 MNHEY and CDR2 SMNVEV (reference sequence). The CDR3 DNA is TGTGCCAGCAGTTTCCTTTCGACTAGCGCCTACGCAGATACGCAGTATTTT. Protein sequence: CASSFLSTSAYADTQYF.

The sample holds one count of this clone. The chain is built from TRBV28 and TRBJ2-3; TRBD1 matches 8 bases. The CDR3 covers 15 residues. V dropped 6 bases and J dropped 3; count of bases not matched to a gene: 8. Germline V gene data show CDR1 as MDHEN and CDR2 as SYDVKM. CDR3 loop: CASSRRGQGTDTQYF. The CDR3 DNA sequence: TGTGCCAGCAGCCGCAGGGGGCAGGGGACAGATACGCAGTATTTT.

The V and J genes are TRBV11-2 and TRBJ1-2, with TRBD1 matching 7 bases. With 4 bases clipped from V and 6 bases from J, the junction kept 11 bases outside the gene matches. The CDR3 is 15 amino acids. The germline gives CDR1 SGHAT, CDR2 FQNNGV. CDR3 sequence: CASSSTLDRNDGYTF. The DNA of the CDR3 is TGTGCCAGCAGCTCAACTTTGGACAGGAATGATGGCTACACCTTC.

The V gene is TRBV4-3, the J gene TRBJ1-2; 7 bases are shared with TRBD1. Germline V gene sequence: CDR1 LGHNA, CDR2 YSLEER. CDR3 length: 18 amino acids. Germline trimming cut 6 bases from V and 7 bases from J; bases unmatched to any gene: 23. In DNA, the CDR3 is TGCGCCAGCAGGGGACTGGGACCGGGGGATACAGGGGCCCGTGGCTACACCTTC. Its protein product is CASRGLGPGDTGARGYTF.

The chain links TRBV7-2 to TRBJ1-1, with 8 bases identical to TRBD1. J was trimmed by 4 bases and V by 2 bases; bases with no gene match: 9. Germline CDR1 reads SGHTA; CDR2 reads FQGNSA. The CDR3 loop spans 16 amino acids. CDR3 region: CASSLQGRGLSTEAFF. The DNA of the CDR3 is TGTGCCAGCAGCTTACAGGGCAGGGGGCTGAGCACTGAAGCTTTCTTT.

This chain joins TRBV6-5 and TRBJ1-1, with D perhaps TRBD1 (5 bases). The V end was cut by 0 bases, the J end by 0 bases, with 8 bases between. This CDR3 has 15 amino acids. Germline V gene sequence: CDR1 MNHEY, CDR2 SVGAGI. The CDR3: CASSYSGQLNTEAFF. CDR3 in DNA: TGTGCCAGCAGTTACTCGGGGCAGTTGAACACTGAAGCTTTCTTT.

The rearrangement uses TRBV7-2 and TRBJ2-7; TRBD2 matches at 11 bases. Germline CDR1 and CDR2: SGHTA and FQGNSA. The CDR3 extends over 16 amino acids. Germline trimming cut 2 bases from V and 4 bases from J; bases unmatched to any gene: 7. This CDR3 is CASSLPTSGRGYEQYF. CDR3 coding DNA: TGTGCCAGCAGCTTACCCACTAGCGGGAGAGGGTACGAGCAGTACTTC.

The chain carries TRBV5-4 and TRBJ2-3, with 8 bases matching TRBD2. The CDR3 contains 17 residues. After removal of 2 bases from V and 5 bases from J, the junction contained 13 bases not matched to a gene. CDR1 is SGHNT, CDR2 YYREEE, per germline (reference sequence). In DNA, the CDR3 is TGTGCCAGCAGCTTCGATCCGGGAGGGCCGAGGGGAGATACGCAGTATTTT. This gives the protein CASSFDPGGPRGDTQYF.

V and J are TRBV28 and TRBJ2-5; 7 bases match TRBD2. This CDR3 is built from 15 residues. V was clipped by 7 bases and J by 1 base; unmatched bases: 9. Germline lookup yields CDR1 MDHEN and CDR2 SYDVKM. The CDR3 nucleotides are TGTGCCAGCATTGGGGCCTTAGCGGGCCAAGAGACCCAGTACTTC. This codes for CASIGALAGQETQYF.

The chain carries TRBV7-9 and TRBJ2-7; TRBD2 agrees at 10 bases. J was trimmed by 5 bases and V by 0 bases; bases with no gene match: 10. Germline assignment: CDR1 SEHNR and CDR2 FQNEAQ (reference sequence). The CDR3 has 17 residues. Here the CDR3 DNA reads TGTGCCAGCAGCTTAGCGCACAGGTGGCTAGCGGGAGACGAGCAGTACTTC. Translated: CASSLAHRWLAGDEQYF. Full variable domain (rest looked up from reference TRBV7-9 and TRBJ2-7): DTGVSQNPRHKITKRGQNVTFRCDPISEHNRLYWYRQTLGQGPEFLTYFQNEAQLEKSRLLSDRFSAERPKGSFSTLEIQRTEQGDSAMYLCASSLAHRWLAGDEQYFGPGTRLTVT.

The chain joins TRBV27 to TRBJ2-2, with D possibly being TRBD2 (6 bases). This CDR3 is 16 amino acids long. The germline V gene encodes CDR1 MNHEY and CDR2 SMNVEV (reference sequence). V was shortened by 4 bases and J by 0 bases, with 12 bases between the two germline ends. CDR3 sequence: CASSSRLGANTGELFF. Here the CDR3 DNA reads TGTGCCAGCAGTTCCAGACTAGGGGCGAACACCGGGGAGCTGTTTTTT.

The J gene is TRBJ2-7, the V gene TRBV4-2; 8 bases line up with TRBD2. CDR1 is LGHNA, CDR2 YNFKEQ, per germline. V was pared by 0 bases and J by 9 bases, with 7 bases of the junction left unmatched. CDR3 length equals 14 residues. The CDR3 DNA reads as TGTGCCAGCAGCCAAGAGTCCCGGGAGGGCCGGCAGTACTTC. Translation gives CASSQESREGRQYF.

The CDR3 here is CASSLPSGTGELFF. Here the CDR3 DNA reads TGTGCCAGCAGCTTACCAAGCGGCACCGGGGAGCTGTTTTTT. The chain employs TRBV7-3 and TRBJ2-2; TRBD2 might be the D (5 bases). CDR3 length: 14 amino acids. Trimming removed 2 bases at V and 4 bases at J, with 8 bases between. In germline, CDR1 is SGHTA, CDR2 FQGTGA.

This chain connects TRBV29-1 to TRBJ2-7, with D maybe TRBD1 (6 bases). CDR3 length equals 13 residues. V was shortened by 4 bases and J by 2 bases, with 12 bases between the two germline ends. The germline gives CDR1 SQVTM, CDR2 ANQGSEA. Here the CDR3 reads CSVGDKLTYEQYF. The CDR3 DNA sequence: TGCAGCGTTGGGGACAAACTCACCTACGAGCAGTACTTC.

The rearrangement uses TRBV25-1 and TRBJ2-3; 12 bases fit TRBD2. Germline values: CDR1 MGHDK, CDR2 SYGVNS. This CDR3 is built from 17 residues. Germline trimming cut 10 bases from V and 7 bases from J; bases unmatched to any gene: 18. CDR3 region: CANPPRTSGKASYTQYF. CDR3 nucleotide sequence: TGTGCCAACCCCCCCCGGACTAGCGGGAAGGCTTCGTATACGCAGTATTTT.